A single sample is the source of the 11 T cell receptor beta chains below, sequenced in a study of T cell responses to AZD1222 COVID-19 vaccine. Data came from immunoSEQ multiplex PCR; TCRdb stores just in-frame clones and leaves some out. The sample yields under 150,000 clones, more than 75% seen once. Sequencing used peripheral blood, obtained 28 days after the second AZD1222 dose. The receptors shown here come from an adult who received the AZD1222 COVID-19 vaccine.

The CDR3 is CASSDLGDYGYTF. Here the CDR3 DNA reads TGTGCCAGCAGTGATCTAGGGGACTATGGCTACACCTTC. The rearrangement joins TRBV25-1 to TRBJ1-2; tentative D call: TRBD1 (5 bases). This CDR3 has 13 residues. The V end was cut by 3 bases, the J end by 3 bases, with 8 bases between. From germline, CDR1 is MGHDK and CDR2 SYGVNS.

This chain links TRBV3-1 (or the pseudogene TRBV3-2) with TRBJ2-7; 10 nucleotides agree with TRBD2. CDR3 size: 14 residues. Per germline, CDR1 LGHDT and CDR2 YNNKEL (reference sequence). V gave up 4 bases and J gave up 5 bases; unmatched junction bases: 5. CDR3 sequence reads: CASSPTSGMNEQYF. The CDR3 bases are TGTGCCAGCAGCCCAACTAGCGGGATGAACGAGCAGTACTTC.

The V gene is TRBV4-1, the J gene TRBJ2-5; no reliable D call. Germline V gives CDR1 MGHRA, CDR2 YSYEKL. Trimming pared 1 base from V and 5 bases from J, leaving 8 bases between. This CDR3 has 13 residues. DNA of the CDR3: TGCGCCAGCAGCCAAGTAACCGATGAGACCCAGTACTTC. Its translation: CASSQVTDETQYF.

The chain uses TRBV19 and TRBJ1-5, with 8 bases identical to TRBD1. The V gene end was trimmed by 4 bases and the J gene end by 1 base; junction bases not matched to a gene: 6. CDR1 is LNHDA and CDR2 is SQIVND in the germline V gene (reference sequence). This CDR3 contains 16 residues. CDR3 residues: CASSTNDRGSNQPQHF. The CDR3 DNA is TGTGCCAGTAGTACCAACGACAGGGGAAGCAATCAGCCCCAGCATTTT.

This clone was seen once. The chain recombines TRBV11-1 with TRBJ1-2; D unresolved. Between the trimmed V and J ends, which lost 3 bases and 6 bases, there was a span of 14 bases. The V gene's germline CDR1 is SGHAT and CDR2 FQDESV (reference sequence). This CDR3 has 14 residues. The CDR3 spells CASSFGSSWDGYTF. CDR3 coding DNA: TGTGCCAGCAGCTTTGGCAGTAGCTGGGATGGCTACACCTTC.

The genes are TRBV3-1 (or the pseudogene TRBV3-2) and TRBJ2-7; 10 bases fit TRBD2. This CDR3 contains 14 residues. After removal of 6 bases from V and 1 base from J, the junction contained 3 bases not matched to a gene. Germline V gene data show CDR1 as LGHDT and CDR2 as YNNKEL (reference sequence). The CDR3: CASRPAGGSYEQYF. CDR3 nucleotide sequence: TGTGCCAGCAGGCCAGCGGGAGGGTCCTACGAGCAGTACTTC.

The CDR3 here is CASSNPLSGYTF. Here the CDR3 DNA reads TGTGCCAGCAGTAACCCCCTAAGCGGCTACACCTTC. The chain employs TRBV6-5 and TRBJ1-2; no clear D. V was shortened by 5 bases and J by 8 bases, with 12 bases between the two germline ends. Per the germline V gene, CDR1 is MNHEY and CDR2 is SVGAGI. This CDR3 is 12 amino acids long.

This chain uses TRBV28 with TRBJ2-2; 7 bases are shared with TRBD2. This CDR3 is built from 16 residues. From germline, CDR1 is MDHEN and CDR2 SYDVKM. J gave up 5 bases and V 6 bases, and 12 bases lay outside the gene matches. The CDR3 nucleotides read TGTGCCAGCAGAAGGCCTCTAGCGGATGGAACCGGGGAGCTGTTTTTT. Protein: CASRRPLADGTGELFF.

J is TRBJ1-1 and V is TRBV24-1, with D possibly TRBD1 on 5 matching bases. CDR1 is KGHDR and CDR2 is SFDVKD in the germline V gene. The CDR3 extends over 16 amino acids. V was trimmed by 0 bases and J by 0 bases, leaving 10 bases between them. CDR3 DNA: TGTGCCACCAGTGATTTGCGAGGGGATTTGAACACTGAAGCTTTCTTT. Translated, it gives CATSDLRGDLNTEAFF.

The chain uses TRBV24-1 and TRBJ2-2; D might be TRBD1 or TRBD2, each matching 5 bases. The CDR3 extends over 13 amino acids. Trimming shortened V by 7 bases and J by 5 bases, and 10 bases separated the two germline ends. Per germline, CDR1 KGHDR and CDR2 SFDVKD. CDR3 in DNA: TGTGCCACCAGGGGGACCGTAACCGGGGAGCTGTTTTTT. As protein: CATRGTVTGELFF.

In the case of this clone: Other nucleotide sequences in the sample specify the same CDR3. The chain couples TRBV6-5 to TRBJ1-1; D not resolved. V was shortened by 2 bases and J by 0 bases, with 4 bases between the two germline ends. The germline V gene encodes CDR1 MNHEY and CDR2 SVGAGI. The CDR3 sequence is 13 residues long. The CDR3 DNA reads as TGTGCCAGCAGTTACCGGGTGAACACTGAAGCTTTCTTT. Protein: CASSYRVNTEAFF.